The 26 T cell receptor beta chains below all came from one sample that was sequenced in a study of blood T cells in healthy people across ages. A sample-barcoded 5' primer and a J-beta primer mix were used in a second PCR of roughly 7 to 11 cycles. One entry per CDR3 protein, called by TCRdb with MiXCR from the 5' RACE reads. The sample has around 1,600,000 distinct CDR3 sequences, less than 45% seen once. The sequenced sample was blood. All receptors come from a young woman in good health.

The chain employs TRBV29-1 and TRBJ1-2; weak D call: TRBD1 (5 bases). Germline CDR1 and CDR2: SQVTM and ANQGSEA. The CDR3 has 13 residues. The germline V and J ends were trimmed by 5 bases and 4 bases, with 14 bases remaining between them. This CDR3 reads CSVRRDSSYGYTF. The CDR3 region has the DNA TGCAGCGTTCGAAGGGACTCATCCTATGGCTACACCTTC.

This clonotype was observed once. A junction end diverges from the germline sequence, so it may reflect a read error. The chain employs TRBV9 and TRBJ2-3; TRBD1 is a possible D gene (5 bases). The CDR3 runs to 14 residues. Germline assignment: CDR1 SGDLS and CDR2 YYNGEE. The CDR3 sequence: CASSPRQRTDTKYF. In DNA form, the CDR3 reads TGTGCCAGCAGCCCCCGACAGCGCACAGATACGAAGTATTTT.

In this sample, this clonotype turned up a few times. V usage is TRBV12-3 or TRBV12-4 and J usage is TRBJ1-2, with D possibly being TRBD1 (5 bases). The V end was cut by 6 bases, the J end by 13 bases, with 21 bases between. The CDR3 sequence is 13 residues long. The CDR3 DNA sequence: TGTGCCAGCAGACGCCTCCGGGACGGCCTCTTCACCTTC. Translated: CASRRLRDGLFTF.

This clonotype came up a few times. V and J are TRBV6-1 and TRBJ2-1; 9 bases line up with TRBD2. V shed 4 bases, J shed 3 bases, and the junction held 4 bases outside the gene matches. Germline CDR1 MNHNS, CDR2 SASEGT. The CDR3 is 15 amino acids. CDR3 nucleotides: TGTGCCAGCAGTGGGGGACTAGCTCTCTACAATGAGCAGTTCTTC. This translates into CASSGGLALYNEQFF.

The chain links TRBV20-1 to TRBJ1-5, with TRBD1 identical over 9 bases. The germline CDR1 and CDR2 sequences are DFQATT and SNEGSKA (reference sequence). The CDR3 has 15 residues. Losses at the gene ends were 5 bases for V and 6 bases for J; bases not matched to a gene: 11. The CDR3 protein is CSAGDRTGDSQPQHF. The CDR3 DNA reads TGCAGTGCTGGGGACCGGACAGGGGATAGTCAGCCCCAGCATTTT.

This clonotype was counted at least ten times. The chain recombines TRBV6-1 with TRBJ1-2; the D gene is possibly TRBD1 (5 bases). V was pared by 7 bases and J by 2 bases, with 17 bases between. Per the germline V gene, CDR1 is MNHNS and CDR2 is SASEGT. This CDR3 is built from 15 residues. CDR3: CASNQGVSENYGYTF. The CDR3 DNA follows: TGTGCCAGCAATCAAGGGGTGTCCGAGAACTATGGCTACACCTTC.

The CDR3 nucleotides are TGTGCCAGCAGCGTCCGACCGGTCGGCACAGATACGCAGTATTTT. This translates into CASSVRPVGTDTQYF. The chain combines TRBV9 with TRBJ2-3; D is undetermined. The CDR3 is 15 amino acids. V dropped 2 bases and J dropped 1 base, with 11 bases sitting between them. Germline V gene sequence: CDR1 SGDLS, CDR2 YYNGEE.

This clonotype has only a few counts. The chain uses TRBV4-3 and TRBJ2-5; D gene unclear. Germline CDR1 is LGHNA and CDR2 is YSLEER. This CDR3 is 15 amino acids long. V was clipped by 0 bases and J by 4 bases, with 12 bases between them. CDR3 DNA sequence: TGCGCCAGCAGCCAAGAACTGGGATGGGGAGAGACCCAGTACTTC. Its translation: CASSQELGWGETQYF.

The chain recombines TRBV20-1 with TRBJ1-2, with a weak D call TRBD1 (5 bases). The CDR3 covers 16 residues. V lost 6 bases and J 6 bases, leaving 26 bases between the germline ends. The germline gives CDR1 DFQATT, CDR2 SNEGSKA (reference sequence). CDR3 region: CSAHGQGDGWMNGYTF. DNA of the CDR3: TGCAGTGCCCACGGACAAGGGGACGGATGGATGAATGGCTACACCTTC.

This clonotype was counted only a few times. The chain uses TRBV12-3 or TRBV12-4 and TRBJ2-1, with no clear D. With 7 bases removed from V and 7 bases from J, the gap between germline ends came to 8 bases. The CDR3 consists of 11 residues. CDR3 in amino acids: CASKTVNEQFF. CDR3 DNA: TGTGCCAGCAAAACTGTTAATGAGCAGTTCTTC.

The rearrangement links TRBV29-1 to TRBJ2-2; no firm D call. The CDR3 covers 11 residues. Germline CDR1 is SQVTM and CDR2 is ANQGSEA. The V gene lost 5 bases and the J gene lost 6 bases, with 7 bases spanning the gap. CDR3 sequence: CSVTWSGELFF. As DNA, the CDR3 is TGCAGCGTTACCTGGTCCGGGGAGCTGTTTTTT.

This clonotype was counted at least ten times. The chain is built from TRBV27 and TRBJ2-1; D gene ambiguous. Germline-derived CDR1 and CDR2 are MNHEY and SMNVEV (reference sequence). V lost 7 bases and J lost 4, with 5 bases in between. CDR3 length: 11 residues. The CDR3 protein is CASISYNEQFF. The CDR3 bases are TGTGCCAGCATTTCTTACAATGAGCAGTTCTTC.

V gene TRBV20-1 combines with J gene TRBJ2-5; D is uncertain. The length of the CDR3 is 14 residues. Germline V gene data show CDR1 as DFQATT and CDR2 as SNEGSKA (reference sequence). Trimming removed 1 base from V and 11 bases from J, with 20 bases in between. The CDR3 here is CSARGATAYNEQYF. In nucleotides, the CDR3 is TGCAGTGCTAGAGGTGCTACCGCTTACAATGAGCAGTACTTC.

This chain joins TRBV15 and TRBJ2-5; tentatively, D is TRBD2 (5 bases). Germline V CDR1 and CDR2: LNHNV, YYDKDF (reference sequence). CDR3 length: 15 amino acids. V lost 6 bases, J lost 0 bases, and 14 bases lay in between. The CDR3 loop reads CATRPQLTNQETQYF. CDR3 nucleotide sequence: TGTGCCACCAGGCCCCAACTGACTAACCAAGAGACCCAGTACTTC. The whole variable domain, filled in from reference TRBV15 and TRBJ2-5, reads DAMVIQNPRYQVTQFGKPVTLSCSQTLNHNVMYWYQQKSSQAPKLLFHYYDKDFNNEADTPDNFQSRRPNTSFCFLDIRSPGLGDTAMYLCATRPQLTNQETQYFGPGTRLLVL.

V gene TRBV25-1 combines with J gene TRBJ1-4, with D uncertain. V was pared by 2 bases and J by 0 bases, with 7 bases between. Germline CDR1 and CDR2: MGHDK and SYGVNS. CDR3 size: 15 residues. CDR3 region: CASSEPETTNEKLFF. CDR3 in DNA: TGTGCCAGCAGTGAACCAGAAACAACTAATGAAAAACTGTTTTTT. Full variable domain (rest looked up from reference TRBV25-1 and TRBJ1-4): EADIYQTPRYLVIGTGKKITLECSQTMGHDKMYWYQQDPGMELHLIHYSYGVNSTEKGDLSSESTVSRIRTEHFPLTLESARPSHTSQYLCASSEPETTNEKLFFGSGTQLSVL.

This clonotype was counted once. This chain connects TRBV6-1 to TRBJ2-7; possibly TRBD1 for D (5 bases). Between the trimmed V and J ends, which lost 4 bases and 5 bases, there was a span of 15 bases. The CDR3 has 14 amino acids. From germline, CDR1 is MNHNS and CDR2 SASEGT. CDR3 nucleotides: TGTGCCAGCAGTGGTACCAGGGTGGTCCACGAGCAGTACTTC. Translation gives CASSGTRVVHEQYF.

This clonotype has more than one count but fewer than ten. This CDR3 is CASSQDLLGLAGGKVVADTQYF. The DNA of the CDR3 is TGCGCCAGCAGCCAAGATCTTCTCGGACTAGCGGGGGGGAAGGTTGTGGCAGATACGCAGTATTTT. The V call is TRBV4-3, the J call TRBJ2-3, with TRBD2 matching over 15 bases. Trimming took 0 bases from V and 4 from J; bases not matched to a gene: 17. The CDR3 length is 22 residues. Germline assignment: CDR1 LGHNA and CDR2 YSLEER.

The chain combines TRBV21-1 with TRBJ1-6; whether TRBD1, the table's D call, matches the DNA was not checked. TRBV21-1 is a known pseudogene. The CDR3 loop spans 17 amino acids. DNA of the CDR3: TGTGCCAGCAGCAAAGGAATCAGGACAGGGGCCAATTCACCCCTCCACTTT. This sequence encodes CASSKGIRTGANSPLHF.

This clonotype was detected only a few times. The CDR3 loop reads CASSGLVFNQPQHF. For the CDR3, the DNA is TGTGCCAGCAGTGGTCTAGTTTTCAATCAGCCCCAGCATTTT. This rearrangement joins TRBV2 to TRBJ1-5; no reliable D call. V lost 4 bases, J lost 3 bases, and 10 bases lay in between. The CDR3 is 14 amino acids. Germline loops: CDR1 SNHLY, CDR2 FYNNEI.

The chain has TRBV7-6 and TRBJ2-1; D gene unclear. Trimming pared 4 bases from V and 4 bases from J, leaving 17 bases between. Germline-derived CDR1 and CDR2 are SGHVS and FNYEAQ. The CDR3 covers 16 residues. The CDR3 DNA is TGTGCCAGCAGCTCTGTCAAAGGGCCGATATACAATGAGCAGTTCTTC. Translating it yields CASSSVKGPIYNEQFF.

This clonotype was observed a few times. The chain has TRBV20-1 and TRBJ1-5; TRBD1 matches 7 bases. The CDR3 consists of 14 residues. Germline values: CDR1 DFQATT, CDR2 SNEGSKA (reference sequence). V was pared by 6 bases and J by 6 bases, with 11 bases of the junction left unmatched. The CDR3, as DNA: TGCAGTGCGGCGCAGGGAGGGGACAGTCAGCCCCAGCATTTT. This gives the protein CSAAQGGDSQPQHF.

The rearrangement joins TRBV7-9 to TRBJ1-1; the D is unclear. Germline CDR1 is SEHNR and CDR2 is FQNEAQ (reference sequence). Trimming removed 3 bases from V and 3 bases from J, with 11 bases in between. The CDR3 runs 14 residues. CDR3 sequence reads: CASSFKKVDTEAFF. In DNA, the CDR3 is TGTGCCAGCAGCTTTAAGAAGGTTGACACTGAAGCTTTCTTT.

This clonotype was detected a few times. The chain combines TRBV7-8 with TRBJ2-1; tentatively, D is TRBD2 (6 bases). The V end was cut by 4 bases, the J end by 6 bases, with 13 bases between. CDR3 length: 14 residues. Germline V CDR1 and CDR2: SGHVS, FQNEAQ. Here the CDR3 reads CASSSTGTFNEQFF. CDR3 nucleotides: TGTGCCAGCAGCTCCACCGGGACTTTCAATGAGCAGTTCTTC.

The V gene is TRBV6-5, the J gene TRBJ2-2; D possibly corresponds to TRBD2 (5 bases). The CDR3 has 17 residues. CDR1 MNHEY and CDR2 SVGAGI come from the germline V gene. The ends were cut back, 2 bases at V and 4 bases at J, with 17 bases in the middle. The chain's CDR3 is CASSYDPGRGLTGELFF. The CDR3, as DNA: TGTGCCAGCAGTTACGACCCGGGTCGAGGGCTCACCGGGGAGCTGTTTTTT.

This clonotype has a handful of counts. The chain recombines TRBV10-3 with TRBJ2-7; D might be TRBD2 (5 bases). Trimming pared 3 bases from V and 5 bases from J, leaving 14 bases between. Germline CDR1 and CDR2: ENHRY and SYGVKD. The CDR3 has 14 residues. DNA for the CDR3: TGTGCCATCAGTGAAACGGGAACCAGGAACGAGCAGTACTTC. It translates to CAISETGTRNEQYF.

Note on this clonotype: Compared with germline, one end of the junction differs, possibly owing to a read error. This chain uses TRBV4-3 with TRBJ2-2; TRBD2 is a possible D gene (5 bases). There are 17 residues in the CDR3. Per germline, CDR1 LGHNA and CDR2 YSLEER. DNA of the CDR3: TGCGCCAGCAGCCTGGAGCCCAGGTTTTCGGGCACCGGGGAGCTATTTTTT. It is translated as CASSLEPRFSGTGELFF.